This TCR beta chain stems from a study of regulatory T cells in long-lasting Graves disease. Time point here: newly diagnosed GD, antithyroid drugs for less than 3 months. The TCR library was prepared using RNA isolated from PBMCs. The CDR3 consists of 13 residues. The ends were cut back, 5 bases at V and 6 bases at J, with 10 bases in the middle. Germline CDR1 and CDR2: MNHEY and SVGEGT. iRepertoire HTBI primers and Arm-PCR of CDR3 regions built TCR beta libraries. Each CDR3 protein gets one entry after TCRdb re-called the multiplex PCR reads with MiXCR. The data hold about 530,000 distinct CDR3 sequences, with about 16% observed a single time. The same data also went into a second study, on T cells in Graves' hyperthyroidism and ophthalmopathy.

The sequence was obtained from a woman aged 40 to 65 with Graves disease. Sequencing used peripheral blood mononuclear cells (PBMCs), obtained at new diagnosis, from a patient treated with antithyroid drugs. The rearrangement links TRBV6-2 or TRBV6-3 to TRBJ2-2, with D possibly being TRBD2 (5 bases). Here the CDR3 DNA reads TGTGCCAGCAGTGAACGGGGAGCCGGGGAGCTGTTTTTT. Amino acids: CASSERGAGELFF.